These 12 T cell receptor beta chains share one sample of origin, sequenced in a study of shared clonotypes between healthy human individuals. The repertoire was sequenced with immunoSEQ multiplex PCR; TCRdb's copy has only in-frame clones and lacks some. The top ten clones hold approximately 1.7% of a sample with 550,000 to 850,000 clones, over 60% of them seen once. The sample taken for sequencing was memory CD4+ T cells sorted from blood. Regarding subset: CD45RA-negative fraction. Receptors were obtained from a woman aged 25 to 45 in good health.

This clone was recorded once. This rearrangement joins TRBV11-2 to TRBJ2-3; 7 nucleotides match TRBD1. V shed 5 bases and J 3 bases; nucleotides not matched to a gene: 5. The CDR3 consists of 14 residues. The germline V gene encodes CDR1 SGHAT and CDR2 FQNNGV. As DNA, the CDR3 is TGTGCCAGCAGCCAGGGACAGTTTACAGATACGCAGTATTTT. Translation gives CASSQGQFTDTQYF.

This clone was seen at least ten times. The chain recombines TRBV6-5 with TRBJ2-1, with TRBD2 matching 8 bases. V dropped 6 bases and J dropped 6; count of bases not matched to a gene: 4. This CDR3 is built from 13 residues. The germline V gene has CDR1 MNHEY and CDR2 SVGAGI. The CDR3 DNA follows: TGTGCCAGCAGGGGTCTAGCGGGCAATGAGCAGTTCTTC. This sequence encodes CASRGLAGNEQFF.

About this clone: The sample carries other DNA sequences with the same CDR3. The chain uses TRBV7-2 and TRBJ2-1; D unclear. The CDR3 spans 13 residues. The germline V gene encodes CDR1 SGHTA and CDR2 FQGNSA. The V end lost 4 bases, the J end lost 5 bases, and 9 bases lay between the germline ends. This chain's CDR3 is CASSSYLDNEQFF. As DNA, the CDR3 is TGTGCCAGCAGCTCCTACCTTGACAATGAGCAGTTCTTC.

The chain has TRBV18 and TRBJ2-3; D is ambiguous. This CDR3 is 13 amino acids long. V lost 5 bases to trimming and J lost 2 bases, with 8 bases between them. CDR1 and CDR2 (germline): KGHSH, LQKENI. The CDR3 spells CASSADDTDTQYF. For the CDR3, the DNA is TGTGCCAGCTCAGCGGACGACACAGATACGCAGTATTTT.

This clone has a single count. This sequence joins TRBV30 and TRBJ2-5, with D perhaps assigned TRBD1 or TRBD2 (5 bases each). Germline V CDR1 and CDR2: GTSNPN, SVGIG (reference sequence). The CDR3 is 13 amino acids. Trimming removed 3 bases at V and 2 bases at J, with 10 bases between. The CDR3 loop is CAWRSGTQETQYF. Here the CDR3 DNA reads TGTGCCTGGAGGTCCGGGACGCAAGAGACCCAGTACTTC.

The chain joins TRBV11-2 to TRBJ2-7, with D possibly called TRBD1 or TRBD2 (6 bases each). V was trimmed by 5 bases and J by 7 bases, leaving 21 bases between them. CDR1 and CDR2 (germline): SGHAT, FQNNGV. This CDR3 comprises 15 residues. CDR3 bases: TGTGCCAGCAGCCGGAACGAAGGGGGGAGCTGGGAGCAGTACTTC. This translates into CASSRNEGGSWEQYF.

This clone came up a few times. The chain carries TRBV27 and TRBJ1-2, with 7 bases aligning to TRBD1. V gave up 6 bases and J gave up 0 bases; unmatched junction bases: 10. Looked up from germline, CDR1 is MNHEY and CDR2 is SMNVEV (reference sequence). This CDR3 contains 16 residues. The CDR3 bases are TGTGCCAGCAGCCCGGGACAGTTTGTGGCTAACTATGGCTACACCTTC. It yields the protein CASSPGQFVANYGYTF.

This clone has only a few counts. The rearrangement links TRBV10-3 to TRBJ1-5; maybe TRBD1 (6 bases). Germline V lookup: CDR1 ENHRY, CDR2 SYGVKD. The V and J ends lost 0 bases and 4 bases respectively, with 10 bases between them. The CDR3 has 15 residues. CDR3 in DNA: TGTGCCATCAGTGAGTCCCCGGGGGCTAATCAGCCCCAGCATTTT. Amino acid sequence: CAISESPGANQPQHF.

V and J are TRBV6-6 and TRBJ2-3; 10 bases fit TRBD2. Unmatched junction bases numbered 3, after V lost 4 bases and J lost 5 bases. There are 14 residues in the CDR3. CDR1 is MNHNY and CDR2 is SVGAGI in the germline V gene (reference sequence). The CDR3 loop is CASSLLAGLDTQYF. DNA of the CDR3: TGTGCCAGCAGTTTACTAGCGGGGTTAGATACGCAGTATTTT.

V gene TRBV7-2 combines with J gene TRBJ2-1; D tentatively fits TRBD1 or TRBD2 (6 bases each). V was cut by 4 bases and J by 1 base, with 14 bases left in between. CDR3 size: 16 residues. Per germline, CDR1 SGHTA and CDR2 FQGNSA. CDR3 amino acids: CASSSRLGGSYNEQFF. CDR3 DNA: TGTGCCAGCAGCTCAAGACTAGGGGGGTCCTACAATGAGCAGTTCTTC.

This clone has just a few counts. V is TRBV19 and J is TRBJ2-2; 11 nucleotides agree with TRBD1. V lost 7 bases, J lost 8 bases, and 6 bases stayed unmatched. CDR1 is LNHDA and CDR2 is SQIVND in the germline V gene (reference sequence). The CDR3 is 14 amino acids. The CDR3 DNA reads as TGTGCCAGTATGCGGACAGGGGGCCAAGGGGAGCTGTTTTTT. It specifies CASMRTGGQGELFF.

The sample holds a few counts of this clone. CDR3 protein: CASSYSFLSSGNTIYF. The CDR3 region has the DNA TGTGCCAGCAGTTACTCTTTCTTGAGCTCTGGAAACACCATATATTTT. The chain is built from TRBV6-5 and TRBJ1-3; D is ambiguous. Germline V CDR1 and CDR2: MNHEY, SVGAGI. V was pared by 0 bases and J by 0 bases, with 9 bases between. This CDR3 region has 16 residues.